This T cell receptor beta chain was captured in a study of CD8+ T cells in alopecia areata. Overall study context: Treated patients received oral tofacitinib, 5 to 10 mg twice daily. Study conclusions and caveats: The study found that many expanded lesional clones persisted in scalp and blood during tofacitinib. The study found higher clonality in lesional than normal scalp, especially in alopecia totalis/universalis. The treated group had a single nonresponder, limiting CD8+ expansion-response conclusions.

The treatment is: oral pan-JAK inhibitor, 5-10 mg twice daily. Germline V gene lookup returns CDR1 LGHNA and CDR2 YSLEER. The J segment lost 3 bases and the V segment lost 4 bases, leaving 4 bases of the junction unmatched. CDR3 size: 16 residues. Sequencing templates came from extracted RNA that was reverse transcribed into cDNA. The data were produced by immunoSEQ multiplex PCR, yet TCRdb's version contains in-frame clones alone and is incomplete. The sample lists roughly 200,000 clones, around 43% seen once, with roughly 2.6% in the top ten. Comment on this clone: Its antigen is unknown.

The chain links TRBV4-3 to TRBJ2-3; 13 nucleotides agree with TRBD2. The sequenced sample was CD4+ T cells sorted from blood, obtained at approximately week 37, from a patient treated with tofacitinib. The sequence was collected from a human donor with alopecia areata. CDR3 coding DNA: TGCGCCAGCAGCCTTACTAGCGGGAGGGATACAGATACGCAGTATTTT. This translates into CASSLTSGRDTDTQYF.